This TCR beta chain was profiled in a study of shared clonotypes between healthy human individuals. CD45RO-negative cells were positively selected for CCR7, leaving out terminally differentiated effector memory CD45RA+ cells. The genomic DNA of each subset was split evenly across several immunoSEQ plates. The DNA input per sorted-subset replicate PCR was roughly 0.2 ug, corresponding to around 30,000 T cell genomes. Repertoires were generated with immunoSEQ multiplex PCR, while TCRdb's copy carries only in-frame clones and drops some. Of around 650,000 clones in the sample, 95% to 96% were seen once. Study-wide results and limits: Few donors limited the genetic and exposure-history diversity represented. Sequencing of the sorted subsets was shown by rarefaction to be incomplete despite large depth.

On this clone itself: Antigen: not known.

The CDR3 is 11 amino acids. V was shortened by 4 bases and J by 8 bases, with 9 bases between the two germline ends. Germline V gene sequence: CDR1 SGDLS, CDR2 YYNGEE. The clonotype was recovered from a woman aged 25 to 45 in good health. The specimen was naive CD8+ T cells sorted from blood. The V gene is TRBV9, the J gene TRBJ1-1; D not certain. CDR3 amino acids: CASSPGLEAFF. CDR3 in DNA: TGTGCCAGCAGCCCCGGGCTCGAAGCTTTCTTT.